These T cell receptor beta chains were read from a single sample in a study of CXCR3-negative and CXCR3-positive naive CD8 T cells. TCRdb re-analyzed the 5' RACE reads; it lists each CDR3 protein once, without DNA. Its listing shows some 130,000 distinct CDR3 sequences. Sequencing input: naive CXCR3- CD8+ T cells from blood. Receptors originate from a human donor in good health. Some clones in this sample may be carry-over from other donors' samples. The CDR3 runs from the conserved cysteine through the conserved F or W.

TRBJ2-5 | TRBV29-1 | CSVDWERPGTQYF
TRBJ1-1 | TRBV7-9 | CASSFPLTEAFF
TRBJ1-1 | TRBV7-9 | CASSDGRSNTEAFF
TRBJ1-2 | TRBV9 | CASSENNYGYTF
TRBJ2-3 | TRBV6-4 | CASSDVPGETDTQYF
TRBJ2-7 | TRBV3-1 | CASSQDPTSGNFEQYF
TRBJ2-1 | TRBV19 | CASTLAGGWSEQFF
TRBJ1-2 | TRBV3-1 | CASSQEFQSYGYTF
TRBJ2-3 | TRBV10-2 | CASSESGPSTDTQYF
TRBJ2-1 | TRBV7-8 | CASSLASRLAEGGTYNEQFF
TRBJ2-1 | TRBV29-1 | CSVAGAAHNEQFF
TRBJ2-7 | TRBV7-8 | CASSQGQPYEQYF
TRBJ2-7 | TRBV5-1 | CASSLELQGAIPPYEQYF
TRBJ2-2 | TRBV29-1 | CSPWGDAGELFF
TRBJ1-5 | TRBV7-9 | CASSQTEPTNQPQHF
TRBJ1-2 | TRBV18 | CASSSTGTGYGYTF
TRBJ2-1 | TRBV6-1 | CASSPGTSYNEQFF
TRBJ2-1 | TRBV11-2 | CASSPTSGFYNEQFF
TRBJ2-6 | TRBV20-1 | CSASFNDVPSGANVLTF
TRBJ2-1 | TRBV27 | CASSLQNEQFF
TRBJ1-1 | TRBV12-3/TRBV12-4 | CASSQIPNTEAFF
TRBJ2-7 | TRBV6-2/TRBV6-3 | CASSFSVPSYEQYF
TRBJ2-1 | TRBV28 | CASSPTGGFYNEQFF
TRBJ2-3 | TRBV7-3 | CASSLGLAGSTDTQYF
TRBJ2-7 | TRBV12-3/TRBV12-4 | CASSLAGGPGSYEQYF
TRBJ2-7 | TRBV20-1 | CSGHSRGDLDEQYF
TRBJ1-1 | TRBV19 | CASSIGGHTEAFF